This passage covers 28 T cell receptor beta chains from one sample sequenced in a study of molecular identifiers for immune sequencing clone quantification. From the PCR reads, TCRdb called clonotypes with MiXCR, one entry per CDR3 protein. Of approximately 670,000 distinct CDR3 sequences in the sample, 20% were seen once. The sequenced sample consisted of naive CD8+ T cells from blood, with Jurkat cell RNA spiked in. Indicated subset: FACS-sorted CD8+CD4-CCR7+CD45RA+ naive T cells. Source of these receptors: a human donor in good health. Some libraries in this study had Jurkat cell RNA spiked in.

The chain links TRBV20-1 to TRBJ2-7, with D possibly being TRBD1 or TRBD2 (5 bases each). V was cut by 5 bases and J by 0 bases, with 23 bases left in between. From germline, CDR1 is DFQATT and CDR2 SNEGSKA (reference sequence). The length of the CDR3 is 17 residues. CDR3 coding DNA: TGCAGTGCTGCCCCCCGGGACGGGCGCTTCTTCTCCTACGAGCAGTACTTC. Protein: CSAAPRDGRFFSYEQYF.

Concerning this clonotype: This may come from a read error, since a much larger clone is one base off. The V call is TRBV6-6, the J call TRBJ2-7; D unresolved. Germline V gives CDR1 MNHNY, CDR2 SVGAGI (reference sequence). The CDR3 has 15 amino acids. CDR3 sequence: CAGSYSDGQSYEQYF. CDR3 nucleotides: TGTGCCGGCAGTTACTCGGACGGTCAGTCTTACGAGCAGTACTTC.

The chain recombines TRBV15 with TRBJ2-2; D is unclear. Germline V gives CDR1 LNHNV, CDR2 YYDKDF (reference sequence). Trimming removed 3 bases from V and 4 bases from J, with 9 bases in between. CDR3 length: 14 residues. The CDR3 sequence is CATSSPLFTGELFF. The CDR3 bases are TGTGCCACCAGCAGCCCCCTTTTCACCGGGGAGCTGTTTTTT. Looking up the rest from reference TRBV15 and TRBJ2-2 gives the full variable domain: DAMVIQNPRYQVTQFGKPVTLSCSQTLNHNVMYWYQQKSSQAPKLLFHYYDKDFNNEADTPDNFQSRRPNTSFCFLDIRSPGLGDTAMYLCATSSPLFTGELFFGEGSRLTVL.

Remarks on this clonotype: This may be a read error, as it is one base from a much larger clone. The V and J genes are TRBV2 and TRBJ2-5, with D perhaps TRBD1 (5 bases). CDR1 is SNHLY, CDR2 FYNNEI, per germline. CDR3 length: 14 residues. CDR3 region: CASRETVNQEAQYF. The CDR3, as DNA: TGTGCCAGCAGGGAGACAGTAAATCAAGAGGCCCAGTACTTC.

On this clonotype itself: The CDR3 end shows no conserved phenylalanine or tryptophan, and so a read error is likely. This rearrangement joins TRBV29-1 to TRBJ1-1; D possibly corresponds to TRBD1 (6 bases). Germline V CDR1 and CDR2: SQVTM, ANQGSEA. The CDR3 extends over 10 amino acids. CDR3 coding DNA: TGCTGCGTTGTTCAGGGGTTGGCTTTCCTT. Its translation is CCVVQGLAFL.

Only a few counts were recorded for this clonotype. The chain recombines TRBV5-8 with TRBJ2-4; D is unresolved. This CDR3 has 18 residues. Trimming removed 0 bases from V and 1 base from J, with 17 bases in between. CDR1 is SGHTS and CDR2 is YDEGEE in the germline V gene. The CDR3 DNA reads as TGTGCCAGCAGCTTGGGTGTAGGGAAAAGGTCGGCCAAAAACATTCAGTACTTC. It yields the protein CASSLGVGKRSAKNIQYF.

This clonotype was recorded a few times. The V call is TRBV9, the J call TRBJ2-3, with D hard to call. Trimming cost V 4 bases and J 2 bases, with 11 bases left between them. The CDR3 is 14 amino acids. Germline CDR1 SGDLS, CDR2 YYNGEE. DNA of the CDR3: TGTGCCAGCAGCTTCGACTCGCACACAGATACGCAGTATTTT. This encodes CASSFDSHTDTQYF.

The chain recombines TRBV13 with TRBJ2-7; D gene ambiguous. This CDR3 has 13 amino acids. The germline V gene encodes CDR1 PRHDT and CDR2 FYEKMQ (reference sequence). Trimming stripped 0 bases from V and 4 bases from J, with 7 bases between. The CDR3, as DNA: TGTGCCAGCAGCTTAGGCCTCTATTACGAGCAGTACTTC. The encoded protein is CASSLGLYYEQYF.

Concerning this clonotype itself: A much larger clone lies a single base off, so this may be a read error. The chain uses TRBV7-8 and TRBJ1-2, with D unclear. Trimming left V 5 bases short and J 2 bases short, with 6 bases between. This CDR3 is 12 amino acids long. Germline assignment: CDR1 SGHVS and CDR2 FQNEAQ. CDR3 bases: TGTGCCAGCAGCGCGGAGAACTATGGCTACACCTTC. Its translation: CASSAENYGYTF.

Many counts were recorded for this clonotype. V usage is TRBV7-6 and J usage is TRBJ2-2; 7 bases are shared with TRBD1. The V and J ends lost 5 bases and 5 bases, in that order; junction bases with no gene match: 8. There are 15 residues in the CDR3. The germline CDR1 and CDR2 sequences are SGHVS and FNYEAQ. CDR3 in amino acids: CASSPGTVGTGELFF. CDR3 coding DNA: TGTGCCAGCAGCCCGGGGACAGTAGGGACCGGGGAGCTGTTTTTT. Variable domain in full (rest from reference TRBV7-6 and TRBJ2-2): GAGVSQSPRYKVTKRGQDVALRCDPISGHVSLYWYRQALGQGPEFLTYFNYEAQQDKSGLPNDRFSAERPEGSISTLTIQRTEQRDSAMYRCASSPGTVGTGELFFGEGSRLTVL.

This clonotype was detected ten times or more. The rearrangement joins TRBV9 to TRBJ1-1; D gene ambiguous. The ends were cut back, 0 bases at V and 8 bases at J, with 11 bases in the middle. There are 13 residues in the CDR3. Germline V gene data show CDR1 as SGDLS and CDR2 as YYNGEE. CDR3 in DNA: TGTGCCAGCAGCGTAGTATCACAGCCCGAAGCTTTCTTT. It translates to CASSVVSQPEAFF.

This clonotype was observed at least ten times. The chain has TRBV2 and TRBJ2-6; D gene ambiguous. From germline, CDR1 is SNHLY and CDR2 FYNNEI. This CDR3 region has 17 residues. The germline V and J ends were trimmed by 6 bases and 0 bases, with 15 bases remaining between them. The CDR3 is CASSPFDSFSGANVLTF. The CDR3 nucleotides read TGTGCCAGCAGCCCCTTCGACTCTTTCTCTGGGGCCAACGTCCTGACTTTC.

This clonotype appeared a few times. One end of the junction is discordant with germline, which a read error may explain. The CDR3 nucleotides are TGTACCAGTAGTCCCGACAGGCAAGAACCCCTTAGGGCAGATACGCAGTATTTT. Its protein is CTSSPDRQEPLRADTQYF. The chain joins TRBV19 to TRBJ2-3; D might be TRBD1 (6 bases). This CDR3 spans 18 amino acids. CDR1 is LNHDA and CDR2 is SQIVND in the germline V gene (reference sequence).

The gene calls are TRBV6-2 or TRBV6-3 and TRBJ2-2; D possibly corresponds to TRBD1 (6 bases). The germline CDR1 and CDR2 sequences are MNHEY and SVGEGT. CDR3 size: 19 residues. Trimming pared 0 bases from V and 4 bases from J, leaving 21 bases between. CDR3 in DNA: TGTGCCAGCAGTTACTCACCAACAGGACAGTCGAGGGGCACCGGGGAGCTGTTTTTT. It specifies CASSYSPTGQSRGTGELFF.

This clonotype came up many times. The chain combines TRBV27 with TRBJ1-5; D might be TRBD1 (6 bases). CDR3 length equals 15 residues. CDR1 and CDR2 from the germline V gene are MNHEY and SMNVEV (reference sequence). The germline V and J ends were trimmed by 8 bases and 3 bases, with 17 bases remaining between them. CDR3 in amino acids: CASQRGPSPNQPQHF. Here the CDR3 DNA reads TGTGCCAGCCAACGGGGGCCCTCACCCAATCAGCCCCAGCATTTT.

The sample holds many counts of this clonotype. The rearrangement uses TRBV7-9 and TRBJ2-4; TRBD2 is a possible D gene (6 bases). The V end lost 5 bases, the J end lost 3 bases, and 11 bases lay between the germline ends. The germline CDR1 and CDR2 sequences are SEHNR and FQNEAQ (reference sequence). The CDR3 is 14 amino acids. CDR3 bases: TGTGCCAGCAGCAGGGTGGGGGGCAAAAACATTCAGTACTTC. It yields the protein CASSRVGGKNIQYF.

The chain combines TRBV10-3 with TRBJ2-3; 12 positions match TRBD1. CDR3 length: 16 amino acids. The germline CDR1 and CDR2 sequences are ENHRY and SYGVKD. Unmatched junction bases numbered 6, after V lost 3 bases and J lost 5 bases. The CDR3 DNA is TGTGCCATCAGTGAAGGGACAGGGGGCGCAGGAGATACGCAGTATTTT. This gives the protein CAISEGTGGAGDTQYF.

V gene TRBV20-1 combines with J gene TRBJ2-1; D might be TRBD1 or TRBD2, each matching 6 bases. Trimming removed 5 bases from V and 7 bases from J, with 18 bases in between. The CDR3 covers 14 residues. CDR1 and CDR2 (germline): DFQATT, SNEGSKA (reference sequence). CDR3 loop: CSAPQFGGPNEQFF. DNA of the CDR3: TGCAGTGCTCCCCAATTCGGGGGCCCGAATGAGCAGTTCTTC.

About this clonotype itself: Given a much more abundant clone one base away, this may be a read error. This is likely a read error, given that the CDR3 carries no conserved phenylalanine or tryptophan at its end. The chain combines TRBV6-5 with TRBJ2-3; D remains unclear. CDR1 MNHEY and CDR2 SVGAGI come from the germline V gene. The V end lost 0 bases, the J end lost 2 bases, and 6 bases lay between the germline ends. The CDR3 is 14 residues long. The CDR3 reads CASSYSRPTDTQYL. In DNA, the CDR3 is TGTGCCAGCAGTTACTCCAGACCCACAGATACGCAGTATCTT.

The chain has TRBV10-1 and TRBJ2-5; no reliable D call. CDR3 length equals 13 residues. In germline, CDR1 is WNHNN, CDR2 SYGVQD (reference sequence). Trimming removed 1 base at V and 1 base at J, with 4 bases between. This CDR3 reads CASSEFGQETQYF. In nucleotides, the CDR3 is TGCGCCAGCAGTGAGTTCGGCCAAGAGACCCAGTACTTC.

This clonotype occurred many times. The germline gene is not matched at one end of the junction; a read error may be the cause. The CDR3 region has the DNA TGCAGTGCCAGAGACAGGGGTCCTTTCACAGATACGCAGTATTTT. Translating it yields CSARDRGPFTDTQYF. The chain recombines TRBV20-1 with TRBJ2-3; 8 positions match TRBD1. The CDR3 is 15 residues long. Germline V gives CDR1 DFQATT, CDR2 SNEGSKA (reference sequence).

This clonotype was seen a few times. The gene calls are TRBV4-2 and TRBJ2-5, with unresolved D. CDR1 is LGHNA, CDR2 YNFKEQ, per germline. Deletions cut 5 bases from V and 5 bases from J, with 12 bases between. This CDR3 region has 13 residues. The CDR3 sequence is CASSYGDGETQYF. The CDR3, as DNA: TGTGCCAGCAGCTACGGTGATGGCGAGACCCAGTACTTC.

CDR3 residues: CASSLQGSNYEQYF. CDR3 bases: TGTGCCAGCAGCCTGCAGGGTAGCAACTACGAGCAGTACTTC. The chain links TRBV5-4 to TRBJ2-7, with D maybe TRBD1 (5 bases). V dropped 4 bases and J dropped 3 bases, with 14 bases sitting between them. Germline V gene lookup returns CDR1 SGHNT and CDR2 YYREEE (reference sequence). The CDR3 covers 14 residues. Full variable domain (remainder filled in from reference TRBV5-4 and TRBJ2-7): ETGVTQSPTHLIKTRGQQVTLRCSSQSGHNTVSWYQQALGQGPQFIFQYYREEENGRGNFPPRFSGLQFPNYSSELNVNALELDDSALYLCASSLQGSNYEQYFGPGTRLTVT.

This clonotype was seen a few times. The chain employs TRBV14 and TRBJ1-6; D might be TRBD1 (5 bases). Germline V gene data show CDR1 as SGHDN and CDR2 as FVKESK. CDR3 length: 15 residues. The V end was cut by 0 bases, the J end by 7 bases, with 10 bases between. The CDR3 here is CASSQDWGDNSPLHF. The CDR3 DNA is TGTGCCAGCAGCCAAGATTGGGGGGACAATTCACCCCTCCACTTT.

This clonotype showed up many times. The chain uses TRBV19 and TRBJ1-1; 7 bases align to TRBD1. The V gene end was trimmed by 4 bases and the J gene end by 0 bases; junction bases not matched to a gene: 5. The CDR3 sequence is 15 residues long. Germline CDR1 reads LNHDA; CDR2 reads SQIVND (reference sequence). The DNA of the CDR3 is TGTGCCAGTAGTACCATCACAGGGGTGAACACTGAAGCTTTCTTT. Amino acids: CASSTITGVNTEAFF.

This clonotype appeared many times. This sequence joins TRBV27 and TRBJ2-3; D is uncertain. Germline loops: CDR1 MNHEY, CDR2 SMNVEV (reference sequence). V was trimmed by 4 bases and J by 0 bases, leaving 5 bases between them. The CDR3 contains 13 residues. CDR3 sequence (DNA): TGTGCCAGCAGTTCCCACAGCACAGATACGCAGTATTTT. Translating gives CASSSHSTDTQYF.

This clonotype came up many times. The rearrangement links TRBV5-1 to TRBJ1-4; TRBD1 agrees at 8 bases. Germline trimming cut 4 bases from V and 7 bases from J; bases unmatched to any gene: 6. CDR1 is SGHRS and CDR2 is YFSETQ in the germline V gene. This CDR3 spans 14 amino acids. Here the CDR3 reads CASSLGQGSEKLFF. CDR3 sequence (DNA): TGCGCCAGCAGCCTAGGACAGGGTAGTGAAAAACTGTTTTTT.

This clonotype showed up many times. The J gene is TRBJ2-7, the V gene TRBV3-1, with 10 bases that match TRBD2. CDR3 length equals 16 residues. Trimming removed 3 bases from V and 7 bases from J; junction bases left unmatched: 12. Germline V gives CDR1 LGHDT, CDR2 YNNKEL (reference sequence). The CDR3 spells CASSQEIAGGPLEQYF. In nucleotides, the CDR3 is TGTGCCAGCAGCCAGGAAATAGCGGGAGGCCCATTGGAGCAGTACTTC.